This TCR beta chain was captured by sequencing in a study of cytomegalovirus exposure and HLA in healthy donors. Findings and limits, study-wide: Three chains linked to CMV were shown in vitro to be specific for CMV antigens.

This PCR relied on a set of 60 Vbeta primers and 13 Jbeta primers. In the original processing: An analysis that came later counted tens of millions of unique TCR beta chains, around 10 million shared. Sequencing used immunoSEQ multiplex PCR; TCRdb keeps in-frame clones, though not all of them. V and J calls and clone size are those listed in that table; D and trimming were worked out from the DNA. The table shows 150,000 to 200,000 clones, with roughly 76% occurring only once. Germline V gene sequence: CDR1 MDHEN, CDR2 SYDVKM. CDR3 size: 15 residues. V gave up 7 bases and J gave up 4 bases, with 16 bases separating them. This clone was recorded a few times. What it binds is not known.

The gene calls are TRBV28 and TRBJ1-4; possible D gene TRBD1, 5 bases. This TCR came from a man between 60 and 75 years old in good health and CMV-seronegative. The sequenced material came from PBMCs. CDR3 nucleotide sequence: TGTGCCAGCACTTGGGGCGGCAGTCTTAATGAAAAACTGTTTTTT. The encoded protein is CASTWGGSLNEKLFF.